This T cell receptor (beta chain) was identified during a study of identical twins (dated by TCRdb to about 2016). Turning to the overall study: TCR alpha and beta repertoires from monozygotic twins, unrelated adults of various ages and cord blood were deep-sequenced to test whether fetal clonotypes persist. To rule out contamination, the twin experiments were replicated at different times with different library preparation protocols.

This clonotype was seen a handful of times. No antigen is known for it. Base qualities are not recorded, but no much larger clone differs from it by a single base. Every donor in the study was a healthy Caucasian. Three pairs of female monozygotic twins, all aged roughly 18 to 29 years, were included in the twin cohort. Positive isolation kits from Invitrogen were used to isolate the CD4+ and CD8+ T cell populations. Library preparation used 5' RACE. The sequencing machine was an Illumina HiSeq 2000. Template switching added a universal primer binding site, and the final cDNA carried a unique molecular identifier that allowed TCR cDNA molecules to be counted accurately. First-strand cDNA for TCR alpha and beta chains was synthesized from specific primers in the conserved constant-segment region. To control for contamination, every cDNA library carried two barcodes: a SMART-Mk sample barcode plus Illumina barcodes. TruSeq adapter sequences and Illumina sample barcodes were added in two successive PCR steps. The TCR alpha and beta cDNA libraries were sequenced on the Illumina HiSeq platform using custom primers. As for the original processing: Raw reads were processed with MiGEC to extract unique molecular identifiers, and MiXCR was used to determine CDR3 positions. Recombination models were inferred per individual with the repgenHMM and IGoR tools using an EM algorithm. Shared clonotype analysis was performed with the tcR package in R, normalizing sharing by the product of cloneset sizes. To study raw recombination free of thymic and clonal selection effects, out-of-frame nonproductive sequences were analyzed. The public sequencing data were trimmed at Q25 with fastp and processed into clonotypes with MiXCR by TCRdb, which kept only in-frame beta chains. A single entry per CDR3 protein holds the most common genes and DNA from its merged rows. The V and J calls, along with clone size, are taken from TCRdb and not from the paper's own processing. In this sample the table shows roughly 280,000 distinct CDR3 sequences, roughly 9% of which occur a single time. The ten largest make up 6% to 8.5% of the sample.

The germline V and J ends show losses of 6 bases and 6 bases respectively, and no gene match explains 13 bases of the junction. From its cysteine to its phenylalanine, the CDR3 spans 15 amino acids. The sequence is cut down to CDR3 DNA, 45 bases in frame from base 1. Per the germline V gene, SQVTM is the CDR1 and ANQGSEA is the CDR2. The full study reports these points: A weaker excess of twin sharing was found in beta out-of-frame sequences because the signal-to-noise ratio was lowered by fewer shared sequences. Recombination models systematically underestimated out-of-frame TCR alpha sharing in monozygotic twins but agreed with sharing between unrelated individuals. Because the same donors could not be followed over many years, the conclusions depended on cross-sectional statistical analysis. Zero-insertion analyses could be partly confounded by invariant T cells such as MAIT and iNKT, although diverse VJ usage argued against such confounding for most clonotypes. Compared with coincidental sharing between unrelated individuals, out-of-frame TCR alpha sequences shared between twins showed an excess of sequences with low generation probability. Fewer insertions were carried by abundant cord blood beta clonotypes, a similar but weaker trend appeared in young adult naive repertoires, and no such trend appeared in memory repertoires.

Separately, the same data were catalogued under a study of yellow fever vaccine responses in identical twins. Per the second study: According to the authors, the vaccine-induced T cell response in identical twins seemed to be partly convergent and partly specific to each individual. In the study, vaccine-responding T cell clones were precisely tracked in identical twins.

This sequence was found in a young woman in good health. Sequencing was carried out using CD8+ T cells sorted from blood. This sequence uses TRBV29-1 and TRBJ1-4; 7 junctional bases match TRBD1. Here the CDR3 is given as CSVGTLTGAYEKLFF. The DNA sequence follows: TGCAGCGTCGGCACATTAACAGGGGCCTATGAAAAACTGTTTTTT. Outside the CDR3, residues come from the reference TRBV29-1 and TRBJ1-4 proteins, so the full variable domain is: SAVISQKPSRDICQRGTSLTIQCQVDSQVTMMFWYRQQPGQSLTLIATANQGSEATYESGFVIDKFPISRPNLTFSTLTVSNMSPEDSSIYLCSVGTLTGAYEKLFFGSGTQLSVL.